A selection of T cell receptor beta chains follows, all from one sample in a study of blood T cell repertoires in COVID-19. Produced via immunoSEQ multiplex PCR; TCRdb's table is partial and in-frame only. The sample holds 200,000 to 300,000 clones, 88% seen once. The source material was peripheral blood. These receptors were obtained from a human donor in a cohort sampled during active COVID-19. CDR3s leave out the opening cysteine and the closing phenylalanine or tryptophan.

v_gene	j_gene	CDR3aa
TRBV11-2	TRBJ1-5	ASSLGQSNQPQH
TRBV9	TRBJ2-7	ASSGDLTYEQY
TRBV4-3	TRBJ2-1	ASSQGGFLAGLNEQF
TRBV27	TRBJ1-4	ASRYRGSNEKLF
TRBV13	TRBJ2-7	ASNLAGDYEQY
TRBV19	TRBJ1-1	ASSIDGALNTEAF
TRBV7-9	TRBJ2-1	ASSPSRLAAPSSYNEQF
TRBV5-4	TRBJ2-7	ASSSLAGGSYEQY
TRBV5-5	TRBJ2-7	ASSLGLAGGEQY
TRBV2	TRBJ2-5	ALDGGGPQY
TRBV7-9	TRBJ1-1	ASSLESGGTEAF
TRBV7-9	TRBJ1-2	ASSLKQGTYGYT
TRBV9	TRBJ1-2	ASSGTPGQGTANYGYT
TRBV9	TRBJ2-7	ASSPGMDYEQY
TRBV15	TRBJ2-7	ATSRDLPGQVSYEQY
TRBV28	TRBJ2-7	ASSLRGRAGNEQY
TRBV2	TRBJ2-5	ATVPRGGDQEETQY
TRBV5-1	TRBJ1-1	ASEQGQGIQNTEAF
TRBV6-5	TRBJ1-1	ASSFIATGGTEAF
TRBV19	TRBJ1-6	ASTRRAGQGESPLH
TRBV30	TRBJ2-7	AWSVTRDYEQY
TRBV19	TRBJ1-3	ASRLDRGGNTIY
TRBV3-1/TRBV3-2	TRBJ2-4	ASSGRAGDPAGQY
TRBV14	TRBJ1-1	ASSQVGQTTEAF